This entry concerns a single T cell receptor beta chain. Its cognate antigen is unknown. These data are taken from a study of radiation and T cells in renal cell carcinoma. Points from the study as a whole: From baseline, blood top tumor clonotypes peaked at 2 weeks post-radiation.

Germline V CDR1 and CDR2: LNHDA, SQIVND (reference sequence). The CDR3 runs 14 residues. Trimming cost V 8 bases and J 2 bases, with 14 bases left between them. Noted time point: blood 4 weeks post-SBRT, at nephrectomy. As to treatment: 15 Gy SBRT to primary tumor, nephrectomy 4 weeks later. Sequencing was performed with immunoSEQ multiplex PCR; in TCRdb, only in-frame clones are kept and a portion is missing. The sample has fewer than 200,000 clones, 88% seen once; the top ten hold about 11%. This rearrangement joins TRBV19 to TRBJ2-3, with D possibly being TRBD2 (6 bases). The clonotype comes from a woman aged 50 to 60 with renal cell carcinoma. Here the sequenced sample was blood, taken from a patient whose treatment included radiotherapy and nephrectomy. CDR3 DNA sequence: TGTGCCAGTGCGACTAGTTCATACACAGATACGCAGTATTTT. Its translation is CASATSSYTDTQYF.